Sequencing of this T cell receptor (beta chain) was carried out in a study of blood T cell repertoires in COVID-19. The V and J ends lost 6 bases and 5 bases, in that order; junction bases with no gene match: 14. The CDR3 consists of 17 residues. Germline V gives CDR1 SNHLY, CDR2 FYNNEI. Sequencing was performed with immunoSEQ multiplex PCR; in TCRdb, only in-frame clones are kept and a portion is missing. The top ten hold more than 7.5% of the sample, which has 310,000 or so clones, approximately 86% seen once. The chain links TRBV2 to TRBJ2-2, with TRBD1 matching 8 bases. Sequencing was performed on peripheral blood. This clonotype was obtained from a man aged 25-45 years with COVID-19, enrolled during active disease. The CDR3 region is CASSPGQAEGRTGELFF. DNA for the CDR3: TGTGCCAGCAGCCCGGGACAGGCGGAAGGACGGACCGGGGAGCTGTTTTTT.